Presented here are 18 T cell receptor beta chains from one specimen sequenced in a study of monozygotic twins with inflammatory bowel disease. TCRdb reprocessed the 5' RACE reads and stores each CDR3 protein as one record, lacking DNA. The sample totals some 170,000 distinct CDR3 sequences; its top ten clones hold 2.4%. Sequencing used blood. These receptors all stem from a human donor with ulcerative colitis or Crohn's disease, or a healthy co-twin of an affected twin (not recorded which).

V gene TRBV11-2 combines with J gene TRBJ2-7; the TRBD1 assignment by TCRdb is unverifiable without DNA. This CDR3 has 13 amino acids. Per germline, CDR1 SGHAT and CDR2 FQNNGV. The CDR3 is CASSSGQGTEQYF.

The J gene is TRBJ2-1, the V gene TRBV20-1. CDR1 and CDR2 (germline): DFQATT, SNEGSKA (reference sequence). This CDR3 spans 13 amino acids. The CDR3 is CSASSDPYNEQFF.

V is TRBV6-5 and J is TRBJ1-6; TCRdb gives TRBD1 as the D gene, but with no DNA this cannot be confirmed. This CDR3 has 16 residues. The germline CDR1 and CDR2 sequences are MNHEY and SVGAGI. CDR3 protein: CASSYRAGADNSPLHF.

The J gene is TRBJ1-1, the V gene TRBV3-1; TCRdb calls TRBD1, which cannot be checked without DNA. This CDR3 is built from 14 residues. Germline V gives CDR1 LGHDT, CDR2 YNNKEL (reference sequence). CDR3 loop: CASLGVDLNTEAFF.

This chain joins TRBV12-3 or TRBV12-4 and TRBJ1-5; absent DNA, TCRdb's TRBD1 call cannot be checked. This CDR3 region has 15 residues. This CDR3 reads CASSTTGFANQPQHF.

The CDR3 protein is CASSLDWQALGPGYTF. V and J are TRBV7-2 and TRBJ1-2. This CDR3 contains 16 residues. Germline V gene lookup returns CDR1 SGHTA and CDR2 FQGNSA.

The chain joins TRBV9 to TRBJ1-2; TCRdb names TRBD1, which stays unverified in the absence of DNA. This CDR3 is built from 14 residues. Germline CDR1 SGDLS, CDR2 YYNGEE. This CDR3 reads CASSLRDGNYGYTF.

The rearrangement uses TRBV10-3 and TRBJ2-1; absent DNA, TCRdb's TRBD2 call cannot be checked. The CDR3 extends over 16 amino acids. Germline CDR1 and CDR2: ENHRY and SYGVKD. The CDR3 reads CAISVRSGATYNEQFF.

The chain has TRBV19 and TRBJ1-5; TCRdb reports TRBD1, a call that lacks DNA to check it against. This CDR3 spans 15 amino acids. The V gene's germline CDR1 is LNHDA and CDR2 SQIVND (reference sequence). The CDR3 reads CASSVPEAEPQPQHF.

This chain joins TRBV7-2 and TRBJ2-3; TCRdb returns TRBD1, unconfirmable since there is no DNA. The CDR3 extends over 16 amino acids. CDR1 and CDR2 (germline): SGHTA, FQGNSA. The CDR3 spells CASSLVGGTGTDTQYF.

The chain carries TRBV9 and TRBJ1-4; absent DNA, TCRdb's TRBD1 call cannot be checked. CDR1 SGDLS and CDR2 YYNGEE come from the germline V gene. The CDR3 runs to 14 residues. CDR3 protein: CASSPLSGNEKLFF. The full variable domain, in which reference TRBV9 and TRBJ1-4 provide the parts outside the CDR3, is DSGVTQTPKHLITATGQRVTLRCSPRSGDLSVYWYQQSLDQGLQFLIQYYNGEERAKGNILERFSAQQFPDLHSELNLSSLELGDSALYFCASSPLSGNEKLFFGSGTQLSVL.

The chain carries TRBV6-2 or TRBV6-3 and TRBJ2-5; the TRBD2 assignment by TCRdb is unverifiable without DNA. The CDR3 covers 14 residues. Looked up from germline, CDR1 is MNHEY and CDR2 is SVGEGT. CDR3 region: CASSSTSGQETQYF.

The chain's CDR3 is CASSITGHSNQPQHF. The genes are TRBV5-5 and TRBJ1-5; TCRdb calls TRBD1, which cannot be checked without DNA. Germline CDR1 reads SGHKS; CDR2 reads YYEKEE (reference sequence). This CDR3 has 15 amino acids. The full variable domain, completed using reference TRBV5-5 and TRBJ1-5, is DAGVTQSPTHLIKTRGQQVTLRCSPISGHKSVSWYQQVLGQGPQFIFQYYEKEERGRGNFPDRFSARQFPNYSSELNVNALLLGDSALYLCASSITGHSNQPQHFGDGTRLSIL.

The rearrangement joins TRBV30 to TRBJ1-5; TCRdb's D call, TRBD1, is unchecked because there is no DNA. This CDR3 is built from 16 residues. Germline CDR1 and CDR2: GTSNPN and SVGIG (reference sequence). The CDR3 sequence: CAWSPPGQLLDQPQHF.

This CDR3 is CASSENLQGAWETQYF. The rearrangement uses TRBV7-3 and TRBJ2-5; TCRdb's D call of TRBD1 is untestable without DNA. The CDR3 loop spans 16 amino acids. From germline, CDR1 is SGHTA and CDR2 FQGTGA. The full variable domain, rest sourced from reference TRBV7-3 and TRBJ2-5, is GAGVSQTPSNKVTEKGKYVELRCDPISGHTALYWYRQSLGQGPEFLIYFQGTGAADDSGLPNDRFFAVRPEGSVSTLKIQRTERGDSAVYLCASSENLQGAWETQYFGPGTRLLVL.

The rearrangement uses TRBV28 and TRBJ2-3; TCRdb indicates TRBD2, and absent DNA this call remains unverified. The germline V gene encodes CDR1 MDHEN and CDR2 SYDVKM. The CDR3 is made up of 18 amino acids. The chain's CDR3 is CASSPPGLATPSTDTQYF.

The gene calls are TRBV20-1 and TRBJ2-2; there is no DNA to check the TCRdb D call of TRBD1. Germline V CDR1 and CDR2: DFQATT, SNEGSKA (reference sequence). The CDR3 length is 14 residues. The CDR3 region is CSAARDRGAGELFF.

The chain has TRBV20-1 and TRBJ1-1; as DNA is missing, the TRBD1 call by TCRdb cannot be tested. The CDR3 has 16 residues. Looked up from germline, CDR1 is DFQATT and CDR2 is SNEGSKA (reference sequence). The CDR3: CSARGQGAMMGTEAFF.